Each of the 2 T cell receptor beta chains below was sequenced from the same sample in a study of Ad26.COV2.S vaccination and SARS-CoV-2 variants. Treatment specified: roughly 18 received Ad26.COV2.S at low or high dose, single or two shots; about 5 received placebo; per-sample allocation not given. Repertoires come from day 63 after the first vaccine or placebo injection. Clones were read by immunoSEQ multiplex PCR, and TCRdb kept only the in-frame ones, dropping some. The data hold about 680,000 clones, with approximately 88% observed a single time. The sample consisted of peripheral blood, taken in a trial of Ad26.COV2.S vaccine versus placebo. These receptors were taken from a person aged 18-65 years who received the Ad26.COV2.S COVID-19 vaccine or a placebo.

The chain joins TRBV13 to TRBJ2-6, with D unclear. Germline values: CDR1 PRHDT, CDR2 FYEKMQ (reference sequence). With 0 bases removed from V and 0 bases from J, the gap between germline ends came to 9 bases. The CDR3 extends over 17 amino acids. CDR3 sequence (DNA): TGTGCCAGCAGCTTAGGTATCGGCTCCTCTGGGGCCAACGTCCTGACTTTC. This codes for CASSLGIGSSGANVLTF.

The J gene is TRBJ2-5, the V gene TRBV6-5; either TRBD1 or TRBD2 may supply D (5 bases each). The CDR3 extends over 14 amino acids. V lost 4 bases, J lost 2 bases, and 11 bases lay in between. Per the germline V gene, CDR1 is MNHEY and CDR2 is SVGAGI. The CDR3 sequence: CASSSSGRQETQYF. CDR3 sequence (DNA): TGTGCCAGCAGTTCATCGGGACGACAAGAGACCCAGTACTTC.